Each of the 21 T cell receptor beta chains below was sequenced from the same sample in a study of blood T cell repertoires in COVID-19. Profiled with immunoSEQ multiplex PCR; TCRdb holds only in-frame clones, not every one. The sample carries 200,000 to 250,000 clones, roughly 79% recorded once. Input material: PBMCs or T cells enriched from blood (not recorded which). These receptors all stem from a man aged 35 to 55 who had recovered from COVID-19.

This clone appeared once. The chain couples TRBV3-1 (or the pseudogene TRBV3-2) to TRBJ1-2, with a weak D call TRBD1 (6 bases). V was trimmed by 5 bases and J by 6 bases, leaving 16 bases between them. Looked up from germline, CDR1 is LGHDT and CDR2 is YNNKEL (reference sequence). The CDR3 spans 14 residues. For the CDR3, the DNA is TGTGCCAGCAGCTTCAGGGGAAATCCTGATGGCTACACCTTC. The encoded protein is CASSFRGNPDGYTF.

V and J are TRBV2 and TRBJ1-3; no clear D. CDR1 is SNHLY, CDR2 FYNNEI, per germline. The ends were cut back, 3 bases at V and 0 bases at J, with 6 bases in the middle. CDR3 length: 14 residues. CDR3: CASSERYSGNTIYF. CDR3 nucleotides: TGTGCCAGCAGTGAGAGGTACTCTGGAAACACCATATATTTT.

The chain couples TRBV9 to TRBJ2-2; D gene unclear. Germline assignment: CDR1 SGDLS and CDR2 YYNGEE. This CDR3 contains 12 residues. V was shortened by 3 bases and J by 8 bases, with 8 bases between the two germline ends. The CDR3 protein is CASSAVGGELFF. The CDR3 DNA is TGTGCCAGCAGCGCCGTCGGGGGGGAGCTGTTTTTT.

V and J are TRBV3-1 (or the pseudogene TRBV3-2) and TRBJ2-3; 10 nucleotides match TRBD2. Germline CDR1 reads LGHDT; CDR2 reads YNNKEL (reference sequence). The trim removed 2 bases at V and 5 bases at J, leaving 7 bases unmatched. This CDR3 contains 16 residues. The CDR3 loop reads CASSQQSGGAGDTQYF. CDR3 DNA: TGTGCCAGCAGCCAACAGAGCGGGGGGGCCGGAGATACGCAGTATTTT.

This chain connects TRBV7-9 to TRBJ1-3; TRBD1 agrees at 10 bases. CDR1 and CDR2 from the germline V gene are SEHNR and FQNEAQ (reference sequence). The CDR3 is 14 residues long. Germline trimming cut 4 bases from V and 8 bases from J; bases unmatched to any gene: 5. CDR3 nucleotides: TGTGCCAGCAGCTCGGGACAGGGGACAGACACCATATATTTT. Translated, it gives CASSSGQGTDTIYF.

This clone was counted once. The chain joins TRBV29-1 to TRBJ1-1; 8 nucleotides match TRBD1. V dropped 3 bases and J dropped 6; count of bases not matched to a gene: 9. The CDR3 length is 14 residues. Germline CDR1 SQVTM, CDR2 ANQGSEA. The CDR3 nucleotides read TGCAGCGTTGATTGGCAGGGGGCTGGCGCTGAAGCTTTCTTT. The encoded protein is CSVDWQGAGAEAFF.

CDR3 in amino acids: CASSWDRYTEAFF. CDR3 DNA sequence: TGTGCCAGCAGCTGGGACAGATACACTGAAGCTTTCTTT. The rearrangement joins TRBV6-5 to TRBJ1-1; 7 nucleotides agree with TRBD1. The CDR3 sequence is 13 residues long. Germline V gene sequence: CDR1 MNHEY, CDR2 SVGAGI. V dropped 6 bases and J dropped 3; count of bases not matched to a gene: 4.

The chain joins TRBV19 to TRBJ2-1; 11 bases agree with TRBD2. This CDR3 has 15 amino acids. With V trimmed by 7 bases and J by 6 bases, 8 bases remained unmatched. Germline V lookup: CDR1 LNHDA, CDR2 SQIVND (reference sequence). Here the CDR3 reads CASTPGTSGLNEQFF. Here the CDR3 DNA reads TGTGCCAGTACCCCCGGGACTAGCGGTCTCAATGAGCAGTTCTTC.

This sequence joins TRBV14 and TRBJ2-5; possibly TRBD1 for D (5 bases). Trimming removed 1 base at V and 7 bases at J, with 25 bases between. The length of the CDR3 is 18 residues. CDR1 is SGHDN, CDR2 FVKESK, per germline. DNA of the CDR3: TGTGCCAGCAGCCAAGTTTTGGGGCTCCTCACCTTTATGGGGACCCAGTACTTC. Translation gives CASSQVLGLLTFMGTQYF.

V usage is TRBV5-1 and J usage is TRBJ1-2; D call uncertain. Germline CDR1 reads SGHRS; CDR2 reads YFSETQ. CDR3 length equals 12 residues. V was pared by 3 bases and J by 0 bases, with 3 bases between. The CDR3 nucleotides read TGCGCCAGCAGCTCTCCTAACTATGGCTACACCTTC. As protein: CASSSPNYGYTF. Using reference TRBV5-1 and TRBJ1-2 for the parts outside the CDR3, the full variable domain is KAGVTQTPRYLIKTRGQQVTLSCSPISGHRSVSWYQQTPGQGLQFLFEYFSETQRNKGNFPGRFSGRQFSNSRSEMNVSTLELGDSALYLCASSSPNYGYTFGSGTRLTVV.

The V call is TRBV11-2, the J call TRBJ1-2; D not certain. CDR3 length: 10 residues. Germline values: CDR1 SGHAT, CDR2 FQNNGV. Trimming pared 10 bases from V and 8 bases from J, leaving 11 bases between. This CDR3 is CAIRRSGYTF. CDR3 bases: TGTGCCATCCGGAGGAGCGGCTACACCTTC.

This chain links TRBV7-2 with TRBJ2-2, with 12 nucleotides matching TRBD1. The ends lost 4 bases at V and 8 bases at J; junction bases unmatched: 5. The germline gives CDR1 SGHTA, CDR2 FQGNSA. This CDR3 spans 15 amino acids. Here the CDR3 reads CASSSGTGGWGELFF. The CDR3 DNA reads TGTGCCAGCAGCTCCGGGACAGGGGGCTGGGGGGAGCTGTTTTTT.

The rearrangement uses TRBV2 and TRBJ1-1; D perhaps matches TRBD1 (5 bases). The germline V and J ends were trimmed by 6 bases and 1 base, with 12 bases remaining between them. Germline CDR1 and CDR2: SNHLY and FYNNEI. There are 14 residues in the CDR3. The CDR3 DNA is TGTGCCAGCAGGCCAGGGATCGGGAACACTGAAGCTTTCTTT. It encodes CASRPGIGNTEAFF.

The chain combines TRBV7-9 with TRBJ1-3, with no clear D. V was cut by 0 bases and J by 2 bases, with 11 bases left in between. From germline, CDR1 is SEHNR and CDR2 FQNEAQ (reference sequence). The CDR3 extends over 16 amino acids. CDR3 residues: CASSLAATVTGNTIYF. DNA of the CDR3: TGTGCCAGCAGCTTAGCAGCTACAGTAACTGGAAACACCATATATTTT.

V is TRBV6-1 and J is TRBJ1-1; unclear D gene. The CDR3 sequence is 16 residues long. Germline values: CDR1 MNHNS, CDR2 SASEGT. V lost 2 bases and J lost 4, with 17 bases in between. The CDR3 DNA reads TGTGCCAGCAGTGAAACTCGGACGGGATGGGGCACTGAAGCTTTCTTT. Translating it yields CASSETRTGWGTEAFF.

This chain links TRBV29-1 with TRBJ1-5, with D maybe TRBD1 (6 bases). This CDR3 spans 14 amino acids. Germline V gene lookup returns CDR1 SQVTM and CDR2 ANQGSEA. The ends were cut back, 8 bases at V and 7 bases at J, with 21 bases in the middle. CDR3 region: CSPLSGGAGQPQHF. Written as DNA, the CDR3 is TGCAGCCCACTCTCCGGGGGGGCAGGGCAGCCCCAGCATTTT.

The rearrangement links TRBV6-5 to TRBJ2-7, with 9 bases aligning to TRBD1. In germline, CDR1 is MNHEY, CDR2 SVGAGI. Losses at the gene ends were 2 bases for V and 6 bases for J; bases not matched to a gene: 8. This CDR3 spans 15 amino acids. The CDR3 bases are TGTGCCAGCAGTTACGGAAGGACAGGGGTGAGCGAGCAGTACTTC. It specifies CASSYGRTGVSEQYF.

J is TRBJ2-1 and V is TRBV2, with TRBD2 identical over 12 bases. There are 17 residues in the CDR3. Per the germline V gene, CDR1 is SNHLY and CDR2 is FYNNEI. V shed 6 bases, J shed 8 bases, and the junction held 14 bases outside the gene matches. DNA for the CDR3: TGTGCCAGCAGCCCACCCCCACTAGCGGGAGGCATAGATGAGCAGTTCTTC. It specifies CASSPPPLAGGIDEQFF.

The chain links TRBV7-8 to TRBJ1-2; tentatively, D is TRBD1 (5 bases). Trimming left V 5 bases short and J 14 bases short, with 15 bases between. This CDR3 contains 11 residues. The germline V gene encodes CDR1 SGHVS and CDR2 FQNEAQ. The CDR3: CASSHPQGLTF. CDR3 in DNA: TGTGCCAGCAGCCACCCCCAGGGCCTGACCTTC.

V and J are TRBV7-9 and TRBJ1-3, with D possibly matching TRBD1 (6 bases). The germline CDR1 and CDR2 sequences are SEHNR and FQNEAQ (reference sequence). V was shortened by 4 bases and J by 0 bases, with 10 bases between the two germline ends. This CDR3 is 15 amino acids long. The DNA of the CDR3 is TGTGCCAGCAGCTCACAGGGACCCTCTGGAAACACCATATATTTT. Protein: CASSSQGPSGNTIYF.

The V gene is TRBV30, the J gene TRBJ1-6, with 11 bases fitting TRBD1. CDR3 length: 16 amino acids. Germline loops: CDR1 GTSNPN, CDR2 SVGIG (reference sequence). J gave up 7 bases and V 6 bases, and 11 bases lay outside the gene matches. The CDR3 nucleotides read TGTGCCTGCCCTGCCAGGACAGGGGGCGGGAATTCACCCCTCCACTTT. Its translation is CACPARTGGGNSPLHF.